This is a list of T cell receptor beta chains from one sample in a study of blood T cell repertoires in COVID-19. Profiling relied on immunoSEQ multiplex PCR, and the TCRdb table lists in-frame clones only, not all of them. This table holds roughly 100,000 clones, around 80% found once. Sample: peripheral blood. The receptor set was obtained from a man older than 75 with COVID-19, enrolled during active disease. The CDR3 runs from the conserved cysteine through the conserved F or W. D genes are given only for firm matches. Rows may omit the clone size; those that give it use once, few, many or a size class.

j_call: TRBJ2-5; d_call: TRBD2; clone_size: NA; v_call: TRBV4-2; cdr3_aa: CASSQDRTSSSETQYF; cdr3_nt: TGTGCCAGCAGCCAAGATAGGACTAGCTCGTCGGAGACCCAGTACTTC
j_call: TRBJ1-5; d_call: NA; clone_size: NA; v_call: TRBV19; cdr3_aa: CASSPNGGILNQPQHF; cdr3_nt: TGTGCCAGTAGCCCTAACGGGGGGATACTCAATCAGCCCCAGCATTTT
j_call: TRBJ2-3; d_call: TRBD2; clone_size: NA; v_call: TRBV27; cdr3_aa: CASRGLAAPTDTQYF; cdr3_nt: TGTGCCAGCAGAGGACTAGCGGCGCCGACAGATACGCAGTATTTT
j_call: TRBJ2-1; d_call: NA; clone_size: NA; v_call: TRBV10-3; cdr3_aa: CAISEERNEQFF; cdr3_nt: TGTGCCATCAGTGAGGAGAGAAATGAGCAGTTCTTC
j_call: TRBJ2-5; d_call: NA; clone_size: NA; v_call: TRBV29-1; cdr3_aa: CSVRSGSPQETQYF; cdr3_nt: TGCAGCGTTCGTTCGGGGTCCCCCCAAGAGACCCAGTACTTC
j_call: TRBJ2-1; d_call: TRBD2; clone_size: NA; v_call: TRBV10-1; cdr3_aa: CASSKGRLAEQFF; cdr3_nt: TGCGCCAGCAGTAAAGGGCGACTAGCGGAGCAGTTCTTC
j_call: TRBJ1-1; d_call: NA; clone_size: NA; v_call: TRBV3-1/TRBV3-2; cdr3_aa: CASSSLRREAFF; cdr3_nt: TGTGCCAGCAGCTCGTTACGGCGGGAAGCTTTCTTT
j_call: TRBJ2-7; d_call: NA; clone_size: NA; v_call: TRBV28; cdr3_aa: CASSRAGKEKYEQYF; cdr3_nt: TGTGCCAGCAGCCGTGCAGGGAAGGAGAAGTACGAGCAGTACTTC
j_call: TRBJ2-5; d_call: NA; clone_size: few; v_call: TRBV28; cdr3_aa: CASSLSITVSAQETQYF; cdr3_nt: TGTGCCAGCAGTTTAAGTATTACGGTGTCTGCACAAGAGACCCAGTACTTC
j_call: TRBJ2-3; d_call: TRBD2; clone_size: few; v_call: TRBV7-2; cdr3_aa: CASSWRGGSGSADTQYF; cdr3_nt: TGTGCCAGCAGCTGGCGGGGAGGTAGCGGGAGTGCAGATACGCAGTATTTT
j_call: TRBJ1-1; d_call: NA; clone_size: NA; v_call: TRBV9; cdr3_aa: CASSVSARMNTEAFF; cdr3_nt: TGTGCCAGCAGCGTGAGCGCCAGAATGAACACTGAAGCTTTCTTT
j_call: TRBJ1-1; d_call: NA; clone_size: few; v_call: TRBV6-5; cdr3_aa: CASSYQNTEAFF; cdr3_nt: TGTGCCAGCAGTTACCAGAACACTGAAGCTTTCTTT
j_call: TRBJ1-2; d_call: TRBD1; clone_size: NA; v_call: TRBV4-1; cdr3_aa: CASSQDRTVEGAYGYTF; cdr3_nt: TGCGCCAGCAGCCAAGATAGGACAGTTGAGGGGGCATATGGCTACACCTTC
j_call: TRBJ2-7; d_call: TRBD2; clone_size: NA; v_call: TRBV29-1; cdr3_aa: CSVEGGLAGDLNLYEQYF; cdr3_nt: TGCAGCGTTGAAGGGGGACTAGCGGGGGACCTTAACCTTTACGAGCAGTACTTC
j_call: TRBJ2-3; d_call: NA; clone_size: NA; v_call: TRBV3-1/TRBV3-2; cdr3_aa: CASSPGDTQYF; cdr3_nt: TGTGCCAGCAGCCCGGGGGATACGCAGTATTTT
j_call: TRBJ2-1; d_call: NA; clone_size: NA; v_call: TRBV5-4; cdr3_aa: CASSFWRDSYNEQFF; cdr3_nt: TGTGCCAGCAGCTTTTGGCGGGACTCCTACAATGAGCAGTTCTTC
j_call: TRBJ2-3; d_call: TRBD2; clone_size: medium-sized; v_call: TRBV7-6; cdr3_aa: CASSRTSAVTDTQYF; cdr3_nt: TGTGCCAGCAGTCGGACTAGCGCCGTCACAGATACGCAGTATTTT
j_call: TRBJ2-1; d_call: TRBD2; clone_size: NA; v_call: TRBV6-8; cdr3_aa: CASSYSHFRGLAGTTYNEQFF; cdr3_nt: TGTGCCAGCAGTTACTCCCACTTTCGGGGACTAGCGGGAACTACCTACAATGAGCAGTTCTTC
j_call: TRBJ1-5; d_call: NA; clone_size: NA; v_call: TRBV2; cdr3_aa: CASSEGRVAQPQHF; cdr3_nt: TGTGCCAGCAGTGAAGGCAGGGTGGCTCAGCCCCAGCATTTT
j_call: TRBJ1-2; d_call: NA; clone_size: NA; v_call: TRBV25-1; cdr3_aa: CASSESNRVRSYGYTF; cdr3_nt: TGTGCCAGCAGTGAATCGAACAGGGTGAGGAGCTATGGCTACACCTTC
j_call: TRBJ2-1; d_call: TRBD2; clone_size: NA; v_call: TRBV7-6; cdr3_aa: CASNEVAGNNEQFF; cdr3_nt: TGTGCCAGCAATGAAGTAGCGGGAAACAATGAGCAGTTCTTC
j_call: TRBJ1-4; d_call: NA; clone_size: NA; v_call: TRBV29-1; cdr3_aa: CSVEGKDKKLFF; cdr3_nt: TGCAGCGTTGAGGGGAAGGACAAAAAACTGTTTTTT
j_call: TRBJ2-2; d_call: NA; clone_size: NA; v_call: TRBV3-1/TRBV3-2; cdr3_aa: CASSQDLYNTGELFF; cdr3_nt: TGTGCCAGCAGCCAAGATTTGTATAACACCGGGGAGCTGTTTTTT
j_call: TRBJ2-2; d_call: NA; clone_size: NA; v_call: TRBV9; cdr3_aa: CASSVGPRDTGELFF; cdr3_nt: TGTGCCAGCAGCGTAGGTCCGCGGGACACCGGGGAGCTGTTTTTT
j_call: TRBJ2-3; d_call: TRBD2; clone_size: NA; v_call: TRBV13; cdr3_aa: CASSLRTSGRAEDTQYF; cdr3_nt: TGTGCCAGCAGCTTAAGGACTAGCGGGAGGGCCGAAGATACGCAGTATTTT
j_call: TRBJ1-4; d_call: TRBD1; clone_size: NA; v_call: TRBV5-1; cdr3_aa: CASRPPGQGARNEKLFF; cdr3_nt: TGCGCCAGCAGACCTCCGGGACAGGGGGCGCGGAATGAAAAACTGTTTTTT
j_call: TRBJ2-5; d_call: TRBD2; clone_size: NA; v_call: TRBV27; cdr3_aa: CASSFGLAGMETQYF; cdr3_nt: TGTGCCAGCAGTTTCGGACTAGCGGGAATGGAGACCCAGTACTTC
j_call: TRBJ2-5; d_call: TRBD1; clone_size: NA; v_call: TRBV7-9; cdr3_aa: CASSLKVDSWTGIFQTQYF; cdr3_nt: TGTGCCAGCAGCTTAAAAGTAGATAGTTGGACAGGGATTTTTCAGACCCAGTACTTC
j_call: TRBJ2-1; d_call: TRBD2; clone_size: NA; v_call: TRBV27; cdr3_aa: CASSLRTSGSSYNEQFF; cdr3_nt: TGTGCCAGCAGTCTCCGGACTAGCGGGAGTTCCTACAATGAGCAGTTCTTC
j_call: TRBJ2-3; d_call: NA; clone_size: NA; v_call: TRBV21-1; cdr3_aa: CASSKAPDRRLISSTDTQYF; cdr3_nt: TGTGCCAGCAGCAAAGCCCCAGACAGGCGACTCATTTCTAGCACAGATACGCAGTATTTT
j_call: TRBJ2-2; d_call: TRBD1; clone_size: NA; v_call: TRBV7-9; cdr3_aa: CASSLAGTGGTGELFF; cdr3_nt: TGTGCCAGCAGCTTGGCCGGGACAGGGGGGACCGGGGAGCTGTTTTTT
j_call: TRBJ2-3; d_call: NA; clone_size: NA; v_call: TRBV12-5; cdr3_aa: CASGSDYTDTQYF; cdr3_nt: TGTGCTAGTGGCTCCGACTACACAGATACGCAGTATTTT
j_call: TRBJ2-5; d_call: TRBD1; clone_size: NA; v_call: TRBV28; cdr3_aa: CASSLRGQGQQETQYF; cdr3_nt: TGTGCCAGCAGTTTACGAGGACAGGGCCAACAAGAGACCCAGTACTTC
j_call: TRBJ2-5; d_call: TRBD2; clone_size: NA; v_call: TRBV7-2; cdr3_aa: CASSLSRLAVKETQYF; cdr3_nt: TGTGCCAGCAGCTTAAGCCGACTAGCAGTGAAAGAGACCCAGTACTTC
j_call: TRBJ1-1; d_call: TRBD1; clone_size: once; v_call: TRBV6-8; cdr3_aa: CASSTFRGRGTEAFF; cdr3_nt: TGTGCCAGCAGTACCTTCAGGGGGCGCGGAACTGAAGCTTTCTTT
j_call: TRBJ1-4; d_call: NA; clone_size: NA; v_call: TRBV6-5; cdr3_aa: CASRAPGGEKLFF; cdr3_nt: TGTGCCAGCAGGGCCCCAGGAGGTGAAAAACTGTTTTTT